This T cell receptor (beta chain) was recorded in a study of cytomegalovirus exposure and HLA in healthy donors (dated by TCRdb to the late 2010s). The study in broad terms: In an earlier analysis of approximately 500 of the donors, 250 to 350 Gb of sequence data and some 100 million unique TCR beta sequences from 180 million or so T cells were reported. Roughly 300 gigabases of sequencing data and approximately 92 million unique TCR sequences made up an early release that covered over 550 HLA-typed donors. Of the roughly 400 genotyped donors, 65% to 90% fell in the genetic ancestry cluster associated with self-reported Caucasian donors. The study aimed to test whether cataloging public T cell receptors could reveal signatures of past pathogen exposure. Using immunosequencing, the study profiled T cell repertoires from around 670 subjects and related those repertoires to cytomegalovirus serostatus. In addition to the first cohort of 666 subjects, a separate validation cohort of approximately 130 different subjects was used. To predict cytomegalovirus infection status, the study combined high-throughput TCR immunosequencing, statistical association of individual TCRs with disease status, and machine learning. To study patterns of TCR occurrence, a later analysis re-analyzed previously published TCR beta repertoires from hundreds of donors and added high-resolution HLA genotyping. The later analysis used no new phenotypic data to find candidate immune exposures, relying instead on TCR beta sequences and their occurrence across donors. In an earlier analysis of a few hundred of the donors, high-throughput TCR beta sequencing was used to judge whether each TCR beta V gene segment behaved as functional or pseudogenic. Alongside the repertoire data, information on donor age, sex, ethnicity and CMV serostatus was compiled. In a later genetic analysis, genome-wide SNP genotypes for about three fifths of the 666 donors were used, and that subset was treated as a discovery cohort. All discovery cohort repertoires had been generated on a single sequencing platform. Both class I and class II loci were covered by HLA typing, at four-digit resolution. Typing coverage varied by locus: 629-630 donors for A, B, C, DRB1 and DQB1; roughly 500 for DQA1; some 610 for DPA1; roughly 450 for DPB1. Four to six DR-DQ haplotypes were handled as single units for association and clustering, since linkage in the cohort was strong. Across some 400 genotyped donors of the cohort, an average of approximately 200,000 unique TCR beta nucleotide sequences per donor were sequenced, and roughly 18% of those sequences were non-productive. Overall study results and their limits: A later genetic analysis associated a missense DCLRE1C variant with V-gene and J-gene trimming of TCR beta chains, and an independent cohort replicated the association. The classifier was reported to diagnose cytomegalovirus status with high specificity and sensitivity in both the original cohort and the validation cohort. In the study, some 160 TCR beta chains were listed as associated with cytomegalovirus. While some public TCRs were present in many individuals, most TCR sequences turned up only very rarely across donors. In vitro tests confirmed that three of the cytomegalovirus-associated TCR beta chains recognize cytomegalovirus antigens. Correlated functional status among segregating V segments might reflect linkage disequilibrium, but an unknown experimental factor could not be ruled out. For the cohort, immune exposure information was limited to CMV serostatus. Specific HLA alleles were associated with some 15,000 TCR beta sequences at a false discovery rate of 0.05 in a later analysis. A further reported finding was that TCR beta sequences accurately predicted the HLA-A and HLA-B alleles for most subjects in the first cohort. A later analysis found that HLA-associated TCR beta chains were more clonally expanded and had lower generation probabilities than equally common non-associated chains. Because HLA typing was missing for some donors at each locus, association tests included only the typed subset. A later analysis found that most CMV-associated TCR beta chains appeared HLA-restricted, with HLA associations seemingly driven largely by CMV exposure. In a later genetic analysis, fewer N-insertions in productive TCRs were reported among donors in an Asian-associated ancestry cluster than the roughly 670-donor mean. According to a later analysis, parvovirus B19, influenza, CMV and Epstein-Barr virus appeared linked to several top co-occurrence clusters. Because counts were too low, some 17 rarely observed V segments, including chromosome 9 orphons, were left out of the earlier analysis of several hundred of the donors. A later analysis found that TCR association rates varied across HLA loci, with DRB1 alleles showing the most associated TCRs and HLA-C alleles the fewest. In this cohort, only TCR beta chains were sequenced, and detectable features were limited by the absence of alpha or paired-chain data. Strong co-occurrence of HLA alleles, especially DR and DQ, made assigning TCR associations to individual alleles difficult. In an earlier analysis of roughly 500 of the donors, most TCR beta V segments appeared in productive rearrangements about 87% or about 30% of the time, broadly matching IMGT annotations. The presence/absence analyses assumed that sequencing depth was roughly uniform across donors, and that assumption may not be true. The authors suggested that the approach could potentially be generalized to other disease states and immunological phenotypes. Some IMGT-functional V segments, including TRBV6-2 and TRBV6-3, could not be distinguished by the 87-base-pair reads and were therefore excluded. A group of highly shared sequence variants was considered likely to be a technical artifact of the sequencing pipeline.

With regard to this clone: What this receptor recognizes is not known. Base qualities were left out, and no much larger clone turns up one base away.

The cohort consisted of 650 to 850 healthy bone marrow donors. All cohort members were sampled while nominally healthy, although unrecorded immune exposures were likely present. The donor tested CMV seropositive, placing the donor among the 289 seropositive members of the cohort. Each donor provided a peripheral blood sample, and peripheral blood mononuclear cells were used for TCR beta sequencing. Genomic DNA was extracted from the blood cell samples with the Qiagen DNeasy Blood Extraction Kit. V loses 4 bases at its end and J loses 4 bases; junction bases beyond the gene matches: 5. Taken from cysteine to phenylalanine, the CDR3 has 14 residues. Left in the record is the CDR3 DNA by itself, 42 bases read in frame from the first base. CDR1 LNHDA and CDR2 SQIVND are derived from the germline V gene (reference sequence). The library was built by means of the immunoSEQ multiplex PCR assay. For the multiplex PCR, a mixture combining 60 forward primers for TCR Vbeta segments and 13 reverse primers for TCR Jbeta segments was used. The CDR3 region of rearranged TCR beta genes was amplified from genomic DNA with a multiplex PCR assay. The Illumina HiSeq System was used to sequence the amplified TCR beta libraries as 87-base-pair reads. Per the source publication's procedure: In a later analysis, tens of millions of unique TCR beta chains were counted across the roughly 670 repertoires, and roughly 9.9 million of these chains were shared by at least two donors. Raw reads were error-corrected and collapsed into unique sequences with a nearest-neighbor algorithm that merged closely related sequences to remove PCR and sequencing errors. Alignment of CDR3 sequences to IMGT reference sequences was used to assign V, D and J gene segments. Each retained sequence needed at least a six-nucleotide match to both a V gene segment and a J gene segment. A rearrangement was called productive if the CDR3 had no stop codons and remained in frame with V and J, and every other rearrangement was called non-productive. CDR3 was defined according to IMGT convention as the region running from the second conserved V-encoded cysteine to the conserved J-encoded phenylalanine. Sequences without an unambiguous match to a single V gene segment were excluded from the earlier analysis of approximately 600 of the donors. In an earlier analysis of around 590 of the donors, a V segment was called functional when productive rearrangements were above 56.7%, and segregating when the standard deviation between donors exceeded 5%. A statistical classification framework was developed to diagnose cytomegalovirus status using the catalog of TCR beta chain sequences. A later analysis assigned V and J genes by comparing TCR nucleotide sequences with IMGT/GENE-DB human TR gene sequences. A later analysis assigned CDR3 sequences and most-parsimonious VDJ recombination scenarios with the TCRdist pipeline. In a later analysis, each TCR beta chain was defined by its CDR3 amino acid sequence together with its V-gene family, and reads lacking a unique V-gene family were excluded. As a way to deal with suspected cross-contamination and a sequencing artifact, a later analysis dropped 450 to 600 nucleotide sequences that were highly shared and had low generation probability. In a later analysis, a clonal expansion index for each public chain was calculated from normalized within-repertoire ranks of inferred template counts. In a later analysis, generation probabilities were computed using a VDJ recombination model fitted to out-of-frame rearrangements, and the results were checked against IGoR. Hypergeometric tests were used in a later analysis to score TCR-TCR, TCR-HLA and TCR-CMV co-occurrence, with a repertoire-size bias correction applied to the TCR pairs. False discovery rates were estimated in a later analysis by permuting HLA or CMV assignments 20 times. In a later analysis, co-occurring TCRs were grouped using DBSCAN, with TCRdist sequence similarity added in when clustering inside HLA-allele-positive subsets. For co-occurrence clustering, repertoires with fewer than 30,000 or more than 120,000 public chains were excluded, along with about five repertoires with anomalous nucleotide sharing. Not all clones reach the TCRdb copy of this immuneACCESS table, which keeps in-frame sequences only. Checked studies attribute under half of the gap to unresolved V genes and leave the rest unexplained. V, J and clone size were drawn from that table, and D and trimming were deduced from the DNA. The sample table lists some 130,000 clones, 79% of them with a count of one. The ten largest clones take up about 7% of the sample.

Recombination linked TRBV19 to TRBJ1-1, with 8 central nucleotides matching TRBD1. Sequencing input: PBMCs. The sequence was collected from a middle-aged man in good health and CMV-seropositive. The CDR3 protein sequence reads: CASSTGGEGTEAFF. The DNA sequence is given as TGTGCCAGTAGTACAGGGGGCGAAGGCACTGAAGCTTTCTTT.